Below, 25 T cell receptor beta chains from the same sample are listed, as sequenced in a study of graft-versus-host responses after intestinal transplantation. Generated by immunoSEQ multiplex PCR, the TCRdb table keeps only in-frame clones and is missing some. The profile shows 74,000 or so clones, around 92% of them singletons. The input for sequencing was PBMCs, taken 98 days after intestinal transplantation. Receptor source: a human patient who received an intestinal transplant, so some T cells may come from the graft donor.

The chain combines TRBV6-1 with TRBJ2-4; perhaps TRBD1 as D (6 bases). Germline values: CDR1 MNHNS, CDR2 SASEGT. This CDR3 is built from 15 residues. The V end was cut by 7 bases, the J end by 0 bases, with 13 bases between. The CDR3 protein is CASNHDRIAKNIQYF. The DNA for the CDR3 is TGTGCCAGCAACCACGACAGGATAGCCAAAAACATTCAGTACTTC.

The chain employs TRBV11-2 and TRBJ2-1; D could derive from TRBD1 or TRBD2 (5 bases each). Per germline, CDR1 SGHAT and CDR2 FQNNGV. This CDR3 has 15 amino acids. Trimming left V 6 bases short and J 4 bases short, with 16 bases between. The CDR3 sequence: CASRTPGRTYNEQFF. CDR3 bases: TGTGCCAGCAGGACACCGGGACGCACTTACAATGAGCAGTTCTTC.

Points on this clone: At one boundary the junction diverges from the germline segment, which might be a read error. J is TRBJ2-1 and V is TRBV27; the D call may be TRBD1 or TRBD2 (5 bases each). Germline lookup yields CDR1 MNHEY and CDR2 SMNVEV (reference sequence). The CDR3 is made up of 12 amino acids. The CDR3 bases are TGTGCCAGCAGTCCCCCCCTTGGGGGAGTCCTCTTC. It is translated as CASSPPLGGVLF.

The chain has TRBV7-8 and TRBJ2-7; D perhaps matches TRBD1 (6 bases). V was clipped by 4 bases and J by 2 bases, with 18 bases between them. Germline loops: CDR1 SGHVS, CDR2 FQNEAQ. The CDR3 runs 16 residues. DNA of the CDR3: TGTGCCAGCAGCTACCGGGACACCTATAATCCCTACGAGCAGTACTTC. Protein sequence: CASSYRDTYNPYEQYF.

This chain joins TRBV14 and TRBJ1-3; D call uncertain. CDR3 length: 15 amino acids. Germline CDR1 reads SGHDN; CDR2 reads FVKESK. V was trimmed by 1 base and J by 0 bases, leaving 7 bases between them. As DNA, the CDR3 is TGTGCCAGCAGCCAAGTTCAGGTCTCTGGAAACACCATATATTTT. Encoded protein: CASSQVQVSGNTIYF.

The J gene is TRBJ2-1, the V gene TRBV7-2; D not resolved. The CDR3 contains 11 residues. Trimming took off 7 bases at V and 8 bases at J, with 9 bases between the two ends. Looked up from germline, CDR1 is SGHTA and CDR2 is FQGNSA. As DNA, the CDR3 is TGTGCCAGCACGTACGTAGATGAGCAGTTCTTC. Translated: CASTYVDEQFF. Looking up the rest from reference TRBV7-2 and TRBJ2-1 gives the full variable domain: GAGVSQSPSNKVTEKGKDVELRCDPISGHTALYWYRQSLGQGLEFLIYFQGNSAPDKSGLPSDRFSAERTGGSVSTLTIQRTQQEDSAVYLCASTYVDEQFFGPGTRLTVL.

CDR3 coding DNA: TGTGCCAGCACCGGCCCGGAGGGGGGGCGACGCACCTACGAGCAGTACTTC. Translation gives CASTGPEGGRRTYEQYF. The chain uses TRBV2 and TRBJ2-7, with D perhaps matching TRBD2 (7 bases). The CDR3 runs 17 residues. V gave up 7 bases and J gave up 2 bases, with 24 bases separating them. From germline, CDR1 is SNHLY and CDR2 FYNNEI.

The V and J genes are TRBV4-1 and TRBJ2-7; D is ambiguous. The CDR3 runs to 16 residues. Deletions cut 4 bases from V and 0 bases from J, with 16 bases between. Germline CDR1 reads MGHRA; CDR2 reads YSYEKL. For the CDR3, the DNA is TGCGCCAGCAGCCCCTCTTCCCCGGGTTCCTCCTACGAGCAGTACTTC. Its translation is CASSPSSPGSSYEQYF.

V is TRBV6-1 and J is TRBJ1-3, with 7 bases aligning to TRBD1. V lost 5 bases, J lost 4 bases, and 8 bases stayed unmatched. The CDR3 is 15 amino acids. Germline V gene sequence: CDR1 MNHNS, CDR2 SASEGT. The CDR3 coding sequence is TGTGCCAGCAGTTTCTTCGAGGGGGCCGGAAACACCATATATTTT. This codes for CASSFFEGAGNTIYF.

The V and J genes are TRBV5-1 and TRBJ2-3; 13 nucleotides align to TRBD2. V dropped 5 bases and J dropped 2; count of bases not matched to a gene: 2. Germline V lookup: CDR1 SGHRS, CDR2 YFSETQ. CDR3 length equals 15 residues. DNA for the CDR3: TGCGCCAGCAGGGGACTAGCGGGGAACACAGATACGCAGTATTTT. Its protein is CASRGLAGNTDTQYF.

This clone was recorded a few times. In DNA, the CDR3 is TGTGCCAGCAGCCAGGGACTAGCGGGACTCCTCCCAGATACGCAGTATTTT. It is translated as CASSQGLAGLLPDTQYF. The V call is TRBV5-4, the J call TRBJ2-3, with 13 bases lining up with TRBD2. There are 17 residues in the CDR3. Germline V gives CDR1 SGHNT, CDR2 YYREEE (reference sequence). With V trimmed by 4 bases and J by 4 bases, 9 bases remained unmatched.

This chain connects TRBV5-4 to TRBJ2-7, with 9 bases aligning to TRBD1. V was clipped by 4 bases and J by 3 bases; unmatched bases: 11. The CDR3 spans 16 residues. Per germline, CDR1 SGHNT and CDR2 YYREEE (reference sequence). CDR3 nucleotide sequence: TGTGCCAGCAGCCCCCGTTTGGGACAGGGTTTCTACGAGCAGTACTTC. Translated, it gives CASSPRLGQGFYEQYF.

The gene calls are TRBV19 and TRBJ2-7; TRBD2 matches 8 bases. The ends lost 3 bases at V and 3 bases at J; junction bases unmatched: 13. Germline CDR1 is LNHDA and CDR2 is SQIVND (reference sequence). The CDR3 covers 17 residues. CDR3 bases: TGTGCCAGTAGTATCCCCCGACCGGGACTAGTTGGCTACGAGCAGTACTTC. Translated: CASSIPRPGLVGYEQYF.

The chain carries TRBV9 and TRBJ2-5; the match to TRBD2 covers 12 bases. This CDR3 comprises 16 residues. From germline, CDR1 is SGDLS and CDR2 YYNGEE. V shed 4 bases, J shed 1 base, and the junction held 5 bases outside the gene matches. The CDR3 sequence is CASSLALAGGQETQYF. The CDR3 DNA reads as TGTGCCAGCAGCCTAGCACTAGCGGGGGGCCAAGAGACCCAGTACTTC.

The chain couples TRBV5-4 to TRBJ2-3, with D tentatively TRBD2 (6 bases). The V end was cut by 4 bases, the J end by 1 base, with 16 bases between. Germline CDR1 SGHNT, CDR2 YYREEE (reference sequence). The CDR3 is made up of 16 amino acids. CDR3 DNA: TGTGCCAGCAGCGCGCGAACCAGCGGGCGCACAGATACGCAGTATTTT. It encodes CASSARTSGRTDTQYF. The full variable domain, its missing parts supplied by reference TRBV5-4 and TRBJ2-3, is ETGVTQSPTHLIKTRGQQVTLRCSSQSGHNTVSWYQQALGQGPQFIFQYYREEENGRGNFPPRFSGLQFPNYSSELNVNALELDDSALYLCASSARTSGRTDTQYFGPGTRLTVL.

The chain is built from TRBV10-3 and TRBJ1-5, with a weak D call TRBD1 (5 bases). The CDR3 covers 15 residues. Germline lookup yields CDR1 ENHRY and CDR2 SYGVKD. V was clipped by 2 bases and J by 0 bases, with 8 bases between them. The CDR3 loop is CAISETGYSNQPQHF. For the CDR3, the DNA is TGTGCCATCAGTGAGACAGGCTATAGCAATCAGCCCCAGCATTTT.

This clone was observed a few times. V usage is TRBV6-1 and J usage is TRBJ1-5; the D gene is possibly TRBD1 (6 bases). Germline CDR1 is MNHNS and CDR2 is SASEGT. V was clipped by 6 bases and J by 4 bases, with 16 bases between them. The CDR3 runs 15 residues. The CDR3 DNA sequence: TGTGCCAGCAGCCCCGGGACAAATTATAATCAGCCCCAGCATTTT. It encodes CASSPGTNYNQPQHF.

The chain recombines TRBV27 with TRBJ1-6, with D perhaps TRBD1 (6 bases). CDR3 size: 15 residues. Trimming removed 6 bases from V and 3 bases from J, with 12 bases in between. Per the germline V gene, CDR1 is MNHEY and CDR2 is SMNVEV (reference sequence). CDR3 sequence reads: CASSGDNSYNSPLHF. CDR3 nucleotide sequence: TGTGCCAGCAGCGGGGACAACAGCTATAATTCACCCCTCCACTTT.

This clone came up once. The rearrangement links TRBV7-6 to TRBJ2-3; TRBD1 might be the D (5 bases). The germline gives CDR1 SGHVS, CDR2 FNYEAQ. The V end was cut by 6 bases, the J end by 3 bases, with 13 bases between. The CDR3 runs 14 residues. The CDR3 DNA reads as TGTGCCAGCAGACCATCTACAGGAACAGATACGCAGTATTTT. It encodes CASRPSTGTDTQYF. The full variable domain, its missing parts supplied by reference TRBV7-6 and TRBJ2-3, is GAGVSQSPRYKVTKRGQDVALRCDPISGHVSLYWYRQALGQGPEFLTYFNYEAQQDKSGLPNDRFSAERPEGSISTLTIQRTEQRDSAMYRCASRPSTGTDTQYFGPGTRLTVL.

The rearrangement links TRBV7-3 to TRBJ2-2; D unresolved. This CDR3 is 12 amino acids long. Trimming took off 1 base at V and 8 bases at J, with 5 bases between the two ends. The germline V gene encodes CDR1 SGHTA and CDR2 FQGTGA. CDR3 region: CASSLKTGELFF. The CDR3 coding sequence is TGTGCCAGCAGCTTAAAAACTGGGGAGCTGTTTTTT. Based on the CDR3 plus reference TRBV7-3 and TRBJ2-2, the full variable domain is GAGVSQTPSNKVTEKGKYVELRCDPISGHTALYWYRQSLGQGPEFLIYFQGTGAADDSGLPNDRFFAVRPEGSVSTLKIQRTERGDSAVYLCASSLKTGELFFGEGSRLTVL.

V usage is TRBV7-2 and J usage is TRBJ1-1; D uncertain. Germline assignment: CDR1 SGHTA and CDR2 FQGNSA. The CDR3 length is 17 residues. Trimming shortened V by 1 base and J by 4 bases, and 19 bases separated the two germline ends. CDR3 amino acids: CASSLVHGVGASTEAFF. The CDR3, as DNA: TGTGCCAGCAGCTTAGTTCATGGAGTGGGCGCGAGCACTGAAGCTTTCTTT.

This sequence joins TRBV9 and TRBJ1-4; D possibly corresponds to TRBD1 (5 bases). The CDR3 contains 14 residues. CDR1 is SGDLS, CDR2 YYNGEE, per germline. With 4 bases removed from V and 7 bases from J, the gap between germline ends came to 14 bases. The CDR3 sequence is CASSTGGGGEKLFF. The CDR3 coding sequence is TGTGCCAGCAGCACCGGGGGGGGTGGTGAAAAACTGTTTTTT.

V usage is TRBV27 and J usage is TRBJ1-2; 8 nucleotides align to TRBD1. The V gene's germline CDR1 is MNHEY and CDR2 SMNVEV (reference sequence). The CDR3 loop spans 14 amino acids. V was clipped by 2 bases and J by 6 bases; unmatched bases: 5. The CDR3 DNA reads TGTGCCAGCAGTTTAACCCCGGACAGGGATGGCTACACCTTC. This sequence encodes CASSLTPDRDGYTF.

The chain carries TRBV6-5 and TRBJ1-2; no firm D call. There are 14 residues in the CDR3. Germline assignment: CDR1 MNHEY and CDR2 SVGAGI. V was cut by 0 bases and J by 5 bases, with 10 bases left in between. CDR3 loop: CASSYSGFFYGYTF. The CDR3 DNA reads TGTGCCAGCAGTTACTCAGGGTTTTTTTATGGCTACACCTTC.

The gene calls are TRBV5-1 and TRBJ1-1; 8 bases are shared with TRBD1. J lost 3 bases, V lost 7 bases, and 11 bases had no gene match. The length of the CDR3 is 15 residues. Germline assignment: CDR1 SGHRS and CDR2 YFSETQ. CDR3 sequence: CASQNGQGEHTEAFF. The CDR3 DNA follows: TGCGCCAGCCAAAACGGACAGGGCGAGCACACTGAAGCTTTCTTT.